Presented here are 12 T cell receptor beta chains from one specimen sequenced in a study of shared clonotypes between healthy human individuals. Some clones are missing from TCRdb's copy, which holds only in-frame ones; the method was immunoSEQ multiplex PCR. The top ten hold approximately 0.38% of the sample, which has roughly 1.4 million clones, 98% seen once. Sequences were obtained from naive CD4+ T cells sorted from blood. Described subset: CD45RA+ positively selected. These TCRs come from a man aged 25-45 years in good health.

The chain is built from TRBV5-1 and TRBJ2-1; 8 bases map to TRBD2. The CDR3 is 17 residues long. Germline V gives CDR1 SGHRS, CDR2 YFSETQ. The V and J ends lost 0 bases and 5 bases, in that order; junction bases with no gene match: 10. In DNA form, the CDR3 reads TGCGCCAGCAGCTTGGCTTCCAGCGGGAGTCCGGACAATGAGCAGTTCTTC. This codes for CASSLASSGSPDNEQFF.

The chain is built from TRBV28 and TRBJ2-7, with a weak D call TRBD1 (6 bases). This CDR3 is built from 11 residues. Germline values: CDR1 MDHEN, CDR2 SYDVKM. Trimming took 10 bases from V and 6 from J, leaving 13 bases between them. The CDR3 nucleotides read TGTGCCATGCAGGGCAGGGGCGAGCAGTACTTC. Residues: CAMQGRGEQYF.

The chain joins TRBV2 to TRBJ2-2; TRBD2 matches at 7 bases. The CDR3 sequence is 15 residues long. Germline V CDR1 and CDR2: SNHLY, FYNNEI. Trimming removed 8 bases from V and 5 bases from J; junction bases left unmatched: 11. DNA of the CDR3: TGTGCCAGCGCAAATACGGGAGGTTGGACCGGGGAGCTGTTTTTT. It specifies CASANTGGWTGELFF. Together with reference TRBV2 and TRBJ2-2, the CDR3 gives the full variable domain: EPEVTQTPSHQVTQMGQEVILRCVPISNHLYFYWYRQILGQKVEFLVSFYNNEISEKSEIFDDQFSVERPDGSNFTLKIRSTKLEDSAMYFCASANTGGWTGELFFGEGSRLTVL.

The chain has TRBV7-9 and TRBJ1-1; D not resolved. The CDR3 length is 15 residues. V shed 2 bases and J shed 0 bases, with 10 bases lying between them. Germline CDR1 is SEHNR and CDR2 is FQNEAQ (reference sequence). CDR3 sequence reads: CASSLFGGMNTEAFF. The CDR3 DNA follows: TGTGCCAGCAGCTTATTCGGCGGAATGAACACTGAAGCTTTCTTT. The full variable domain, rest sourced from reference TRBV7-9 and TRBJ1-1, is DTGVSQNPRHKITKRGQNVTFRCDPISEHNRLYWYRQTLGQGPEFLTYFQNEAQLEKSRLLSDRFSAERPKGSFSTLEIQRTEQGDSAMYLCASSLFGGMNTEAFFGQGTRLTVV.

The rearrangement uses TRBV18 and TRBJ2-6; D perhaps matches TRBD1 (5 bases). CDR3 length: 17 amino acids. V was pared by 3 bases and J by 4 bases, with 16 bases between. The germline V gene encodes CDR1 KGHSH and CDR2 LQKENI. Here the CDR3 DNA reads TGTGCCAGCTCACCCTCTGCAGGGAAGACCGGGGCCAACGTCCTGACTTTC. It is translated as CASSPSAGKTGANVLTF.

The CDR3 loop is CASSPSSTGGKLFF. In DNA form, the CDR3 reads TGTGCCAGCAGTCCAAGCTCAACAGGGGGAAAACTGTTTTTT. The chain uses TRBV6-5 and TRBJ1-4; 8 bases agree with TRBD1. This CDR3 has 14 residues. The ends lost 5 bases at V and 10 bases at J; junction bases unmatched: 9. Germline V gene sequence: CDR1 MNHEY, CDR2 SVGAGI.

The chain is built from TRBV5-8 and TRBJ2-3; 13 positions match TRBD2. Germline loops: CDR1 SGHTS, CDR2 YDEGEE. V lost 0 bases and J lost 0; bases outside the gene matches: 10. The CDR3 has 20 residues. The CDR3 region has the DNA TGTGCCAGCAGCTTGGGGGGACTAGCGGGGTCTTTTACGAGCACAGATACGCAGTATTTT. Translation: CASSLGGLAGSFTSTDTQYF.

The J gene is TRBJ2-5, the V gene TRBV10-1; D call uncertain. The CDR3 is made up of 16 amino acids. The V end was cut by 2 bases, the J end by 2 bases, with 15 bases between. The germline gives CDR1 WNHNN, CDR2 SYGVQD (reference sequence). CDR3 loop: CASSEGSSPMQETQYF. DNA for the CDR3: TGCGCCAGCAGTGAGGGTTCGAGTCCCATGCAAGAGACCCAGTACTTC.

This chain links TRBV7-2 with TRBJ1-2; D not certain. This CDR3 is built from 15 residues. Germline V gene sequence: CDR1 SGHTA, CDR2 FQGNSA. Deletions cut 3 bases from V and 0 bases from J, with 11 bases between. The CDR3 region is CASSLTKTANYGYTF. The DNA of the CDR3 is TGTGCCAGCAGCTTGACCAAGACGGCTAACTATGGCTACACCTTC.

This sequence joins TRBV18 and TRBJ1-1; 9 positions match TRBD1. This CDR3 is built from 15 residues. Germline V gives CDR1 KGHSH, CDR2 LQKENI. V lost 3 bases, J lost 4 bases, and 6 bases stayed unmatched. CDR3 protein: CASSPQQGAGTEAFF. The CDR3 DNA is TGTGCCAGCTCACCGCAACAGGGGGCCGGCACTGAAGCTTTCTTT.

The chain joins TRBV11-2 to TRBJ2-5; D is uncertain. The CDR3 runs 16 residues. Looked up from germline, CDR1 is SGHAT and CDR2 is FQNNGV. Deletions cut 5 bases from V and 5 bases from J, with 21 bases between. The CDR3 DNA is TGTGCCAGCAGCATACTACCGGCGGCCGCCGGGGAGACCCAGTACTTC. The encoded protein is CASSILPAAAGETQYF.

This clone came up once. The chain carries TRBV9 and TRBJ2-3; 7 nucleotides match TRBD1. V gave up 3 bases and J gave up 3 bases; unmatched junction bases: 10. Looked up from germline, CDR1 is SGDLS and CDR2 is YYNGEE. The CDR3 contains 16 residues. CDR3 nucleotide sequence: TGTGCCAGCAGCGCCTCCGTGACAGGGTCGACAGATACGCAGTATTTT. It encodes CASSASVTGSTDTQYF.